The 26 T cell receptor beta chains below were found in one sample sequenced in a study of T cell responses to AZD1222 COVID-19 vaccine. This table comes from immunoSEQ multiplex PCR, and its TCRdb copy is limited to in-frame clones, with some not included. Altogether roughly 140,000 clones are present, 87% being singletons, with the ten largest covering about 9%. Sequenced here: peripheral blood, sampled 28 days after the second AZD1222 dose. These receptors were taken from an adult who received the AZD1222 COVID-19 vaccine.

The chain carries TRBV5-6 and TRBJ1-6; D unresolved. The CDR3 consists of 17 residues. The V gene's germline CDR1 is SGHDT and CDR2 YYEEEE. V dropped 3 bases and J dropped 1 base, with 14 bases sitting between them. CDR3 region: CASSSGRSGSYNSPLHF. The CDR3 DNA reads as TGTGCCAGCAGCTCCGGGCGGTCCGGGTCCTATAATTCACCCCTCCACTTT. Variable domain in full (rest from reference TRBV5-6 and TRBJ1-6): DAGVTQSPTHLIKTRGQQVTLRCSPKSGHDTVSWYQQALGQGPQFIFQYYEEEERQRGNFPDRFSGHQFPNYSSELNVNALLLGDSALYLCASSSGRSGSYNSPLHFGNGTRLTVT.

The chain recombines TRBV18 with TRBJ2-1; 8 nucleotides match TRBD1. The CDR3 is made up of 13 amino acids. V shed 3 bases and J 9 bases; nucleotides not matched to a gene: 4. CDR1 is KGHSH, CDR2 LQKENI, per germline. CDR3 residues: CASSPDRAGEQFF. CDR3 bases: TGTGCCAGCTCACCGGACAGGGCCGGTGAGCAGTTCTTC.

The CDR3 sequence: CASRNTGPTGELFF. The DNA for the CDR3 is TGTGCCAGCAGAAACACCGGACCCACCGGGGAGCTGTTTTTT. The chain couples TRBV2 to TRBJ2-2; D call uncertain. Deletions cut 6 bases from V and 4 bases from J, with 12 bases between. Germline V gives CDR1 SNHLY, CDR2 FYNNEI. This CDR3 has 14 residues.

The CDR3 spells CASSPQGALWTSGLQETQYF. Written as DNA, the CDR3 is TGCGCCAGCAGCCCCCAGGGGGCCCTCTGGACTAGCGGGTTACAAGAGACCCAGTACTTC. V and J are TRBV5-1 and TRBJ2-5, with 11 bases lining up with TRBD2. CDR1 SGHRS and CDR2 YFSETQ come from the germline V gene. Trimming took 4 bases from V and 2 from J; bases not matched to a gene: 19. The CDR3 contains 20 residues.

The genes are TRBV28 and TRBJ1-2; the match to TRBD1 covers 9 bases. The ends lost 2 bases at V and 6 bases at J; junction bases unmatched: 4. Germline V gene lookup returns CDR1 MDHEN and CDR2 SYDVKM. The CDR3 consists of 14 residues. The CDR3 region has the DNA TGTGCCAGCAGTTTAGGGACAGGGCAAAATGGCTACACCTTC. It codes for CASSLGTGQNGYTF.

The V gene is TRBV11-1, the J gene TRBJ2-3; weak D call: TRBD2 (5 bases). The V gene's germline CDR1 is SGHAT and CDR2 FQDESV (reference sequence). Trimming pared 2 bases from V and 5 bases from J, leaving 14 bases between. The CDR3 totals 15 residues. The CDR3 sequence is CASSLRPGSIDTQYF. The CDR3 DNA is TGTGCCAGCAGCTTAAGACCGGGATCAATAGATACGCAGTATTTT.

This chain uses TRBV9 with TRBJ1-6; possibly TRBD1 for D (5 bases). This CDR3 has 14 amino acids. The V end was cut by 4 bases, the J end by 7 bases, with 12 bases between. Germline assignment: CDR1 SGDLS and CDR2 YYNGEE. The CDR3 nucleotides read TGTGCCAGCAGCTCTTTGGGGCAAAATTCACCCCTCCACTTT. Encoded protein: CASSSLGQNSPLHF.

This sequence joins TRBV18 and TRBJ2-5; D might be TRBD1 or TRBD2, each matching 5 bases. The V end lost 3 bases, the J end lost 2 bases, and 16 bases lay between the germline ends. CDR1 KGHSH and CDR2 LQKENI come from the germline V gene. CDR3 length: 16 amino acids. CDR3 bases: TGTGCCAGCTCACCCGCACGGGGCAGAACTCAAGAGACCCAGTACTTC. It encodes CASSPARGRTQETQYF.

As for this clone: As the CDR3 is not closed by the conserved phenylalanine or tryptophan, this likely results from a read error. The DNA is left out, because the CDR3 cannot be placed on it with certainty; the CDR3 is given as TCRdb lists it. The chain uses TRBV27 and TRBJ2-3. Germline V gene lookup returns CDR1 MNHEY and CDR2 SMNVEV (reference sequence). The CDR3 has 9 amino acids, counting both end residues. The CDR3 reads CASSPPSGL.

As DNA, the CDR3 is TGCAGTGTCCAAAGGGGGGAGACCCAGTACTTC. This translates into CSVQRGETQYF. The genes are TRBV20-1 and TRBJ2-5; perhaps TRBD1 as D (6 bases). Germline CDR1 DFQATT, CDR2 SNEGSKA (reference sequence). The CDR3 length is 11 residues. V lost 7 bases and J 5 bases, leaving 11 bases between the germline ends.

The gene calls are TRBV5-4 and TRBJ2-1; TRBD1 aligns across 9 bases. CDR3 length equals 14 residues. Germline V gene sequence: CDR1 SGHNT, CDR2 YYREEE (reference sequence). V lost 4 bases, J lost 2 bases, and 1 base stayed unmatched. Here the CDR3 reads CASSRQGAYNEQFF. CDR3 nucleotides: TGTGCCAGCAGCCGACAGGGGGCCTACAATGAGCAGTTCTTC.

DNA of the CDR3: TGTGCCAGCAGTTTTGGGCGGGAGGTCGGGTATGAGCAGTTCTTC. This translates into CASSFGREVGYEQFF. This chain joins TRBV28 and TRBJ2-1; TRBD2 matches at 8 bases. The CDR3 is 15 residues long. V shed 3 bases and J 8 bases; nucleotides not matched to a gene: 9. Germline CDR1 MDHEN, CDR2 SYDVKM.

The chain is built from TRBV5-1 and TRBJ2-3, with 14 bases aligning to TRBD2. From germline, CDR1 is SGHRS and CDR2 YFSETQ. J gave up 5 bases and V 1 base, and 6 bases lay outside the gene matches. The length of the CDR3 is 17 residues. The CDR3 nucleotides are TGCGCCAGCAGCTTGTCGACTAGCGGGAGGGCTAGAGATACGCAGTATTTT. Encoded protein: CASSLSTSGRARDTQYF.

The rearrangement uses TRBV7-3 and TRBJ1-1; no clear D gene. V lost 2 bases and J lost 4, with 11 bases in between. Per the germline V gene, CDR1 is SGHTA and CDR2 is FQGTGA. This CDR3 region has 14 residues. CDR3 sequence: CASSLGILGTEAFF. The CDR3 coding sequence is TGTGCCAGCAGCTTAGGAATTCTGGGCACTGAAGCTTTCTTT. Using reference TRBV7-3 and TRBJ1-1 for the parts outside the CDR3, the full variable domain is GAGVSQTPSNKVTEKGKYVELRCDPISGHTALYWYRQSLGQGPEFLIYFQGTGAADDSGLPNDRFFAVRPEGSVSTLKIQRTERGDSAVYLCASSLGILGTEAFFGQGTRLTVV.

This clone was recorded a few times. The CDR3 region has the DNA TGTGCCAGCACCCCAGGGGCGCCCAGCTCCTACAATGAGCAGTTCTTC. Its translation is CASTPGAPSSYNEQFF. The genes are TRBV5-8 and TRBJ2-1; D possibly corresponds to TRBD1 (6 bases). V lost 6 bases to trimming and J lost 0 bases, with 16 bases between them. This CDR3 comprises 16 residues. CDR1 is SGHTS and CDR2 is YDEGEE in the germline V gene.

V is TRBV9 and J is TRBJ1-2; D unresolved. The CDR3 extends over 13 amino acids. The germline CDR1 and CDR2 sequences are SGDLS and YYNGEE. V was pared by 4 bases and J by 0 bases, with 7 bases between. For the CDR3, the DNA is TGTGCCAGCAGCCTCCGGGCTAACTATGGCTACACCTTC. Protein sequence: CASSLRANYGYTF.

V gene TRBV7-2 combines with J gene TRBJ1-5; 7 bases fit TRBD1. The CDR3 totals 15 residues. Per germline, CDR1 SGHTA and CDR2 FQGNSA. V trimming: 5 bases; J trimming: 9 bases; junction bases outside the gene matches: 13. For the CDR3, the DNA is TGTGCCAGCAGCCACAAGGGGGCCAGCGAGCGGCCCCAGCATTTT. This sequence encodes CASSHKGASERPQHF.

V and J are TRBV6-2 or TRBV6-3 and TRBJ2-2; TRBD1 might be the D (6 bases). The ends were cut back, 6 bases at V and 1 base at J, with 18 bases in the middle. Germline CDR1 reads MNHEY; CDR2 reads SVGEGT. The CDR3 covers 17 residues. The CDR3 region is CASRPQAGVLNTGELFF. The CDR3 bases are TGTGCCAGCAGACCTCAAGCAGGGGTCCTGAACACCGGGGAGCTGTTTTTT.

The genes are TRBV7-2 and TRBJ2-3, with TRBD2 as a possible D gene (5 bases). V dropped 4 bases and J dropped 4 bases, with 12 bases sitting between them. Germline assignment: CDR1 SGHTA and CDR2 FQGNSA. The CDR3 is made up of 14 amino acids. This chain's CDR3 is CASSSSRRADTQYF. The CDR3 coding sequence is TGTGCCAGCAGCTCGTCGAGGCGGGCAGATACGCAGTATTTT.

The J gene is TRBJ2-7, the V gene TRBV6-5, with TRBD2 matching over 7 bases. The germline CDR1 and CDR2 sequences are MNHEY and SVGAGI. The CDR3 sequence is 13 residues long. After removal of 1 base from V and 9 bases from J, the junction contained 6 bases not matched to a gene. DNA for the CDR3: TGTGCCAGCAGTTACTTGACCGGGGAGGGGCAGTACTTC. Amino acids: CASSYLTGEGQYF.

CDR3 region: CASSLIGVAKWETQYF. The CDR3 DNA reads as TGTGCCAGCAGCTTGATAGGGGTAGCGAAGTGGGAGACCCAGTACTTC. The chain links TRBV5-4 to TRBJ2-5; possibly TRBD1 or TRBD2 for D (5 bases each). CDR3 length: 16 amino acids. Trimming took off 1 base at V and 5 bases at J, with 18 bases between the two ends. Germline V gene lookup returns CDR1 SGHNT and CDR2 YYREEE (reference sequence).

V and J are TRBV2 and TRBJ2-3; the D is unclear. CDR1 is SNHLY, CDR2 FYNNEI, per germline. Trimming took 2 bases from V and 1 from J, leaving 10 bases between them. CDR3 size: 15 residues. CDR3 DNA sequence: TGTGCCAGCAGTGAAAAACTACAAGGCACAGATACGCAGTATTTT. It codes for CASSEKLQGTDTQYF.

V and J are TRBV19 and TRBJ1-5; 7 bases match TRBD1. The CDR3 is 15 amino acids. Per germline, CDR1 LNHDA and CDR2 SQIVND (reference sequence). The J segment lost 0 bases and the V segment lost 3 bases, leaving 2 bases of the junction unmatched. CDR3 loop: CASSMGQLSNQPQHF. The CDR3 region has the DNA TGTGCCAGTAGTATGGGACAGCTTAGCAATCAGCCCCAGCATTTT.

This chain uses TRBV7-2 with TRBJ2-7; either TRBD1 or TRBD2 may fit D (7 bases each). Trimming removed 5 bases at V and 6 bases at J, with 17 bases between. This CDR3 has 14 residues. The germline V gene encodes CDR1 SGHTA and CDR2 FQGNSA. The DNA of the CDR3 is TGTGCCAGCAGCCCTCAGGGGGGGGATGGCGAGCAGTACTTC. It encodes CASSPQGGDGEQYF.

V usage is TRBV19 and J usage is TRBJ1-5; D is unresolved. Trimming left V 7 bases short and J 1 base short, with 11 bases between. Germline V gene sequence: CDR1 LNHDA, CDR2 SQIVND (reference sequence). The CDR3 sequence is 14 residues long. In DNA form, the CDR3 reads TGTGCCAGTACCCCTCGCCGGAGCAATCAGCCCCAGCATTTT. Its translation is CASTPRRSNQPQHF. The entire variable domain, with the rest obtained from reference TRBV19 and TRBJ1-5, is as follows: DGGITQSPKYLFRKEGQNVTLSCEQNLNHDAMYWYRQDPGQGLRLIYYSQIVNDFQKGDIAEGYSVSREKKESFPLTVTSAQKNPTAFYLCASTPRRSNQPQHFGDGTRLSIL.

The DNA for the CDR3 is TGCAGCGTTGAAGAGGTGGGCAGGCCGGGAGTTTACCATAGCAATCAGCCCCAGCATTTT. This translates into CSVEEVGRPGVYHSNQPQHF. The rearrangement joins TRBV29-1 to TRBJ1-5; D gene unclear. CDR3 length: 20 residues. The germline V gene has CDR1 SQVTM and CDR2 ANQGSEA. V lost 0 bases, J lost 0 bases, and 24 bases lay in between. The whole variable domain, filled in from reference TRBV29-1 and TRBJ1-5, reads SAVISQKPSRDICQRGTSLTIQCQVDSQVTMMFWYRQQPGQSLTLIATANQGSEATYESGFVIDKFPISRPNLTFSTLTVSNMSPEDSSIYLCSVEEVGRPGVYHSNQPQHFGDGTRLSIL.